This T cell receptor (beta chain) was identified during a study of T cells in Graves' hyperthyroidism and ophthalmopathy. After removal of 6 bases from V and 8 bases from J, the junction contained 12 bases not matched to a gene. Germline V gene data show CDR1 as LGHDT and CDR2 as YNNKEL (reference sequence). There are 15 residues in the CDR3. It was RNA transcripts that yielded the amplified TCR beta CDR3 regions. HTBI primers drove first-round RT-PCR of the TCR CDR3. TCRdb called the multiplex PCR reads again in MiXCR, with one record for every CDR3 protein. Here the sample spans under 800,000 distinct CDR3 sequences, roughly 15% being singletons. Only a few counts were recorded for this clonotype. Patients between 18 and 65 years old had hyperthyroidism, newly diagnosed and lasting under 2 months.

Sequencing was done on a sample of blood. This TCR was recovered from a woman aged 18-29 years with Graves' hyperthyroidism. This sequence joins TRBV3-1 and TRBJ2-1, with 8 nucleotides matching TRBD2. The CDR3 region is CASSYSGIGLHEQFF. The CDR3 DNA is TGTGCCAGCAGTTATAGCGGGATCGGACTCCATGAGCAGTTCTTC.